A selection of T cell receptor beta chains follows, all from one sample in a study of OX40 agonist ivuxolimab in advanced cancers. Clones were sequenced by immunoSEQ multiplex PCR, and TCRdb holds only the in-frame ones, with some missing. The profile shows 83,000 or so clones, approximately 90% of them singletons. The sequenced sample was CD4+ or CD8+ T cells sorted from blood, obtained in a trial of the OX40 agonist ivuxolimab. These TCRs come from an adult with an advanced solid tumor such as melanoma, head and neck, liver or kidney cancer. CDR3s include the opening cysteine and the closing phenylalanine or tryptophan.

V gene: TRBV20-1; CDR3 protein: CSVLAGDEQYF
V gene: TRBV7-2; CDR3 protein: CASSLMWTGVKNEQFF
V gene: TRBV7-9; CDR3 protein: CASSLGSGATNEKLFF
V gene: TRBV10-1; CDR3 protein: CASSDGGPYTGELFF
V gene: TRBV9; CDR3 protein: CASRRTTNTGELFF
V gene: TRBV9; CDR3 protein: CASSVESGSPYEQYF
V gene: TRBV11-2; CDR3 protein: CASSPPVTSGAYKNIQYF
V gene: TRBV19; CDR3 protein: CASSIGVTGVYEQFF
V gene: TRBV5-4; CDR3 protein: CASSLAATEAFF
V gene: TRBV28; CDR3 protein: CASSLAGGSSYEQYF
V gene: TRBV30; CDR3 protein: CAWKWAGSSYGYTF
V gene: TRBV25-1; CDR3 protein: CASSDGGQTRGGETQYF
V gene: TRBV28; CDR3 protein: CASSTAGVPGEQYF
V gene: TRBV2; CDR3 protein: CASRGPKGQGARGYTF
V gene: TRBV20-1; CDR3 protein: CSASGLAEAFF
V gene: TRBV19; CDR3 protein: CASSTGTGTLWNTGELFF
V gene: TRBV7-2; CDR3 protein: CASSPFTGGGNTIYF
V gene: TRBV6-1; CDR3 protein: CASWRQLNTEAFF
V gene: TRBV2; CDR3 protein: CASSRQGLTNEKLFF
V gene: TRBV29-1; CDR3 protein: CSAALGTIQETQYF
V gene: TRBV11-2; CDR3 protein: CASSLDPRDGKYQETQYF
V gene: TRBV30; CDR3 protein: CAWEGQGASTEAFF
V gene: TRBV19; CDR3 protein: CASSAASGSFTYNEQFF
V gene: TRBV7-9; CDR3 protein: CASSIGTAKNEKLFF
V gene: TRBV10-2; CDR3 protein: CASGQGEKLFF
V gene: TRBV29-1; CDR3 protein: CSVRGRTEDNYGYTF
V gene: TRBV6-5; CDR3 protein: CASTPPGQPNTEAFF
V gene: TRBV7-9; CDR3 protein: CASSPRTEAFF
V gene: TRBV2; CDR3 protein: CASGGGGPTDTQYF
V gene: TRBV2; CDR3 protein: CASGRGAFF
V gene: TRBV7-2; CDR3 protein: CASSFGYITYNEQFF
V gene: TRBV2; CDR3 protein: CASSVTRDEKLFF
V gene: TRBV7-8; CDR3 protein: CASSPSGTGELFF
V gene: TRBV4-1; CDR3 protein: CASSQRIGGQPQHF
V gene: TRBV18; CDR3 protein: CASSPTTANEAFF
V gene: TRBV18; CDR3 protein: CASSPGQYNEQFF
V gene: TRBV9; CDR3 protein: CASSAQGAGGEWYF
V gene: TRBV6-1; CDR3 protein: CASSEAYGGLQYNEQFF
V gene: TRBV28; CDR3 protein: CASSLVTNTEAFF
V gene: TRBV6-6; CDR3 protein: CASRPGGLQETQYF
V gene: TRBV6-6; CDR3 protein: CASSYDGNNYGYTF
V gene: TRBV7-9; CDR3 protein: CASSLKGEGTEAFF
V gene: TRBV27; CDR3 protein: CASTTRGAGQAYEQYF
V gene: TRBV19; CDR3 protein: CASRGTAKNIQYF
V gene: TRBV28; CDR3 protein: CASRSPVSIAYGYTF
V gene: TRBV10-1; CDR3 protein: CASSVAITDTQYF
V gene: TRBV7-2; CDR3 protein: CASSRKGLAGAGGTGELFF
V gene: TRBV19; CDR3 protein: CASSIRYVPGLQETQYF
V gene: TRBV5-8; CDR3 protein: CASSQVGYYTEAFF
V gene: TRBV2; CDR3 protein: CASSAQGTYEQYF